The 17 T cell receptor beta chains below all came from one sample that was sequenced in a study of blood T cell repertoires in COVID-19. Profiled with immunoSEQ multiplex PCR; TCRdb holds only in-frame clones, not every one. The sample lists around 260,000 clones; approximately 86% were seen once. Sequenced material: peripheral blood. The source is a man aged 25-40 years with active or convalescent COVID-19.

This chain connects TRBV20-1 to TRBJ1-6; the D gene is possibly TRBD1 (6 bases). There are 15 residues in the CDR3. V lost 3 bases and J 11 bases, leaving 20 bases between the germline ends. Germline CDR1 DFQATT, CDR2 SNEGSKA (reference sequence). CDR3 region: CSASAGQGLLTPLHF. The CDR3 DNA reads TGCAGTGCTAGTGCGGGGCAGGGGCTCTTAACACCCCTCCACTTT.

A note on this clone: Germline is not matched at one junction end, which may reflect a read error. The CDR3 DNA reads TGTGCCAGCAGCTTCCAGCTGGACAGGGTCGTCTTC. This translates into CASSFQLDRVVF. The chain recombines TRBV5-6 with TRBJ2-1; 8 bases are shared with TRBD1. The CDR3 runs 12 residues. Per the germline V gene, CDR1 is SGHDT and CDR2 is YYEEEE.

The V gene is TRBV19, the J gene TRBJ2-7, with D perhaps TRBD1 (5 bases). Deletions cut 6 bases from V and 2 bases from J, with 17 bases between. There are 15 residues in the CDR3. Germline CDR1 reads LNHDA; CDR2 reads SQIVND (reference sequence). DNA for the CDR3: TGTGCCAGTAGAGTAGACAGCCGACCTACCTACGAGCAGTACTTC. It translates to CASRVDSRPTYEQYF.

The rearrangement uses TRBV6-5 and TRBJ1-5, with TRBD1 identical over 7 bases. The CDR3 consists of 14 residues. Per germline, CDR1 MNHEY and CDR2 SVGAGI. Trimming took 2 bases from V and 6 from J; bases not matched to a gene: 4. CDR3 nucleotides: TGTGCCAGCAGTTACGACAGGGTTAGTCAGCCCCAGCATTTT. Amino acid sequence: CASSYDRVSQPQHF.

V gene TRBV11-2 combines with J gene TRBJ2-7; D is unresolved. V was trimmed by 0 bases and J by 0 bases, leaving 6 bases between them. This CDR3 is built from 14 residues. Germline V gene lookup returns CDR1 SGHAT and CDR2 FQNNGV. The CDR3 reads CASSLDLGSYEQYF. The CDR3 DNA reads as TGTGCCAGCAGCTTAGATCTCGGCTCCTACGAGCAGTACTTC.

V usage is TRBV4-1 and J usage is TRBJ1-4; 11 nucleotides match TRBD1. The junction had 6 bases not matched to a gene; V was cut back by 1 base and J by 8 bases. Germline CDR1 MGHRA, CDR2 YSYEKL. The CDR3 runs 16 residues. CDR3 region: CASSQVGQGAEEKLFF. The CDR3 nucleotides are TGCGCCAGCAGCCAAGTTGGACAGGGGGCCGAAGAAAAACTGTTTTTT.

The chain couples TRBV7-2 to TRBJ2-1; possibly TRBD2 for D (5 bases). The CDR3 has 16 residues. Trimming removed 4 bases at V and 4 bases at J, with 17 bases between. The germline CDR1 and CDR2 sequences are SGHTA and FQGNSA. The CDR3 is CASSSESGNVYNEQFF. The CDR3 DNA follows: TGTGCCAGCAGCTCCGAATCGGGGAATGTTTACAATGAGCAGTTCTTC.

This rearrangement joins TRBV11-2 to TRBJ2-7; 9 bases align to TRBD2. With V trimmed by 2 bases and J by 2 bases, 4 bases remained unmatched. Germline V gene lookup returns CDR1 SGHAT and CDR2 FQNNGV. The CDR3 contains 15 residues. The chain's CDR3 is CASSLSSSGAYEQYF. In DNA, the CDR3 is TGTGCCAGCAGCTTAAGCTCTAGCGGGGCCTACGAGCAGTACTTC.

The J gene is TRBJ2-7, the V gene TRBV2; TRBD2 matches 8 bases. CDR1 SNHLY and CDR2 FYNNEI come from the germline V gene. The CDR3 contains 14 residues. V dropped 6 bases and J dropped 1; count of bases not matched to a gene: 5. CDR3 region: CASSDGGDSYEQYF. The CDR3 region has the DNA TGTGCCAGCAGCGACGGGGGGGATTCCTACGAGCAGTACTTC.

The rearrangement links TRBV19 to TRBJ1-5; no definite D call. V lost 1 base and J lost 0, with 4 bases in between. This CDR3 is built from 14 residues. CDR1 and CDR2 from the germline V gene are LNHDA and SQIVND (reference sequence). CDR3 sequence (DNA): TGTGCCAGTAGTATAGCGAGTAGCAATCAGCCCCAGCATTTT. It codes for CASSIASSNQPQHF.

CDR3 sequence: CASSQDLARGSYNSPLHF. In DNA, the CDR3 is TGCGCCAGCAGCCAAGATCTCGCCAGGGGATCCTATAATTCACCCCTCCACTTT. The chain employs TRBV4-3 and TRBJ1-6, with a possible D match to TRBD1 (6 bases). This CDR3 is built from 18 residues. Germline lookup yields CDR1 LGHNA and CDR2 YSLEER. Trimming pared 0 bases from V and 1 base from J, leaving 13 bases between.

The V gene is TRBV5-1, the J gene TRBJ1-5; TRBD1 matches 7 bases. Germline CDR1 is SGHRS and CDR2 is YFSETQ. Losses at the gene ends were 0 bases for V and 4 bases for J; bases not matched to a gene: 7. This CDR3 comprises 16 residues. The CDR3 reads CASSLGTGQTNQPQHF. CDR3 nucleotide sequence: TGCGCCAGCAGCTTGGGGACAGGACAGACAAATCAGCCCCAGCATTTT.

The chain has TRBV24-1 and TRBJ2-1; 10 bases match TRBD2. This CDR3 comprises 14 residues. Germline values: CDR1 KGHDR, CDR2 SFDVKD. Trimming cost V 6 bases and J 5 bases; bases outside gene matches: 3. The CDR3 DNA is TGTGCCACCAGTAGTCTAGCGGGGGACAATGAGCAGTTCTTC. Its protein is CATSSLAGDNEQFF.

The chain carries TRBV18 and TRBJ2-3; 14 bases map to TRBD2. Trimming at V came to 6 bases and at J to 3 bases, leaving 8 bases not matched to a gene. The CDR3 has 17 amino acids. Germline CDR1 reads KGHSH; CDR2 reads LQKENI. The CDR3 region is CASSSWTSGGLTDTQYF. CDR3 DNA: TGTGCCAGCTCTTCCTGGACTAGCGGGGGGTTAACAGATACGCAGTATTTT. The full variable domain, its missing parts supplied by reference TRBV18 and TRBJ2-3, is NAGVMQNPRHLVRRRGQEARLRCSPMKGHSHVYWYRQLPEEGLKFMVYLQKENIIDESGMPKERFSAEFPKEGPSILRIQQVVRGDSAAYFCASSSWTSGGLTDTQYFGPGTRLTVL.

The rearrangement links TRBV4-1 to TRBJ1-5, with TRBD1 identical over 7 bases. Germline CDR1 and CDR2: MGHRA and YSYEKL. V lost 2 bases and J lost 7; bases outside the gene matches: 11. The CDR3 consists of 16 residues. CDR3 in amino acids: CASSQPGQWRLQPQHF. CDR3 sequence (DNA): TGCGCCAGCAGCCAACCGGGACAGTGGAGGTTGCAGCCCCAGCATTTT.

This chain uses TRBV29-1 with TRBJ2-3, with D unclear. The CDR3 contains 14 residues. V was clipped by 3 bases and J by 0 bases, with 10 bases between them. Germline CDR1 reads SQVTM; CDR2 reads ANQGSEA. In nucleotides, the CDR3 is TGCAGCGTTGACGCGACTTCTAGCACAGATACGCAGTATTTT. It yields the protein CSVDATSSTDTQYF.

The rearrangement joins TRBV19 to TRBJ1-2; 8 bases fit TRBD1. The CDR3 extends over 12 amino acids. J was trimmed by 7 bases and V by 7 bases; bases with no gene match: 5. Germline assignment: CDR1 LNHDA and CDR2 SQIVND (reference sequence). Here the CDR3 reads CASTLTGAGYTF. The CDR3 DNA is TGTGCCAGTACCTTGACAGGGGCTGGCTACACCTTC.